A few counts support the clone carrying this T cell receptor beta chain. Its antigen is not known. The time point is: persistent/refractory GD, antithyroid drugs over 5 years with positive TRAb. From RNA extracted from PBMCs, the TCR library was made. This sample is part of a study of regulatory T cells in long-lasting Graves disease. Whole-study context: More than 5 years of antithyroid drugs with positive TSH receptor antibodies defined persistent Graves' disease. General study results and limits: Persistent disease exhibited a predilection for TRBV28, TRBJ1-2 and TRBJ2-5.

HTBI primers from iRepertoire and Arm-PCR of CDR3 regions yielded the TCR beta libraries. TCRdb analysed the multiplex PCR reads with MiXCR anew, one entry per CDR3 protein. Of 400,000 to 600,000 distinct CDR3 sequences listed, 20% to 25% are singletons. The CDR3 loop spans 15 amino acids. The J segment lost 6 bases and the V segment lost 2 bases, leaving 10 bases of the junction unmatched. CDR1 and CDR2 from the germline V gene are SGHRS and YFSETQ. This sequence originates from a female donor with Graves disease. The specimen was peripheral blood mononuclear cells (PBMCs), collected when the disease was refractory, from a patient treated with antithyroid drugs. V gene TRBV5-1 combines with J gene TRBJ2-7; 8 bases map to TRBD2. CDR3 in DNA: TGCGCCAGCAGCTTCCGTGTTAGCGGGACCCCCGAGCAGTACTTC. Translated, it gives CASSFRVSGTPEQYF. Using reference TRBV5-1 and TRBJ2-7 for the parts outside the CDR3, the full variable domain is KAGVTQTPRYLIKTRGQQVTLSCSPISGHRSVSWYQQTPGQGLQFLFEYFSETQRNKGNFPGRFSGRQFSNSRSEMNVSTLELGDSALYLCASSFRVSGTPEQYFGPGTRLTVT.